The T cell receptor (beta chain) under discussion was sequenced for a study of long-term antiretroviral therapy in people with HIV. Study results and limitations: Clones that had undergone expansion before ART dominated the repertoire at all time points. ART was followed by higher diversity that remained below transplant donor controls. On ART adherence, viral resistance or therapy changes, no data were available.

CDR3 size: 14 residues. Germline assignment: CDR1 LGHNA and CDR2 YSLEER. Trimming took 0 bases from V and 11 from J, leaving 14 bases between them. To note about this clone: Its target is not known.

The run of the v3.0 immunoSEQ assay was at survey level. Clones were read by immunoSEQ multiplex PCR, and TCRdb kept only the in-frame ones, dropping some. The sample records approximately 25,000 clones, about 84% being singletons. Only United States sites treated participants with HIV. The specimen comprised unsorted PBMCs, sampled 0.8 years before starting antiretroviral therapy. The chain joins TRBV4-3 to TRBJ2-1, with D maybe TRBD2 (5 bases). This sequence was found in a man aged 18 to 29 with HIV. The CDR3 sequence is CASSQERGFDKQFF. The CDR3 region has the DNA TGCGCCAGCAGCCAAGAGCGCGGGTTTGATAAGCAGTTCTTC.